Listed below are T cell receptor beta chains from one sample, sequenced in a study of low-dose radiotherapy and immunotherapy resistance in tumors. Each CDR3 protein gets one entry after TCRdb re-called the reads with MiXCR. The sample holds just over 90,000 distinct CDR3 sequences, more than 20% seen once. Sequenced here: PBMCs, sampled after low-dose radiotherapy plus immunotherapy. The receptors originated from a female donor with ovarian cancer. Both conserved end residues are part of each CDR3. A D gene is named only where the DNA matches it firmly. Size values are once, few and many counts, or a class for expanded clones, and some rows have none.

d_call clone_size j_call v_call cdr3_nt cdr3_aa
TRBD2 many TRBJ2-3 TRBV5-1 TGCGCCAGCAGCGTAACTAGCGGGAGAGCAGATACGCAGTATTTT CASSVTSGRADTQYF
- many TRBJ1-2 TRBV2 TGTGCCAGCAGTGTGGCAGCCAGAGGGTATGGCTACACCTTC CASSVAARGYGYTF
- many TRBJ1-5 TRBV28 TGTGCCAGCAGTTTACCCAGGGGCTCGAGTCAGCCCCAGCATTTT CASSLPRGSSQPQHF
- many TRBJ2-2 TRBV20-1 TGCAGTGCTCGGTTGGCGGGGACCGGGGAGCTGTTTTTT CSARLAGTGELFF
- many TRBJ2-1 TRBV12-3/TRBV12-4 TGTGCCAGCAGTTTAGGATCCAGGGATGAGCAGTTCTTC CASSLGSRDEQFF
- many TRBJ2-5 TRBV6-5 TGTGCCAGCAGGTTTCCAGGGGCTGGGGGGACCCAGTACTTC CASRFPGAGGTQYF
- many TRBJ2-6 TRBV25-1 TGTGCCAGCAGTGGGCAGACCTCTGGGGCCAACGTCCTGACTTTC CASSGQTSGANVLTF
TRBD1 many TRBJ1-1 TRBV5-1 TGCGCCAGCAGTTATAGGACAGGGAGAAACCCTGAAGCTTTCTTT CASSYRTGRNPEAFF
- many TRBJ1-2 TRBV20-1 TGCAGTGCCGCACCGTACAGGGTCGCGGGGGATGGCTACACCTTC CSAAPYRVAGDGYTF
TRBD1 many TRBJ1-2 TRBV7-2 TGTGCCAGCAGCCACGGACAGGGGGCGCGTGGCTACACCTTC CASSHGQGARGYTF
- many TRBJ1-5 TRBV28 TGTGCCAGCAGTTTATTTGGGGGTCAGCCCCAGCATTTT CASSLFGGQPQHF
- many TRBJ1-2 TRBV18 TGTGCCAGCTCACCACTCAGGGAAACTAACTATGGCTACACCTTC CASSPLRETNYGYTF
- many TRBJ1-4 TRBV7-9 TGTGCCAGCAGCCCCCCCGAGGCAACTAATGAAAAACTGTTTTTT CASSPPEATNEKLFF
- many TRBJ2-1 TRBV20-1 TGCAGTGCTGGGCTTAGCGGCTCCTACAATGAGCAGTTCTTC CSAGLSGSYNEQFF
- many TRBJ1-5 TRBV19 TGTGCCAGTAGGGGGGAAAGAACAGGGCCTTCTCAGCCCCAGCATTTT CASRGERTGPSQPQHF
TRBD2 many TRBJ2-7 TRBV5-1 TGCGCCAGCAGCTCGCCGGGACTAGCGGTTCACGAGCAGTACTTC CASSSPGLAVHEQYF
TRBD2 many TRBJ2-5 TRBV2 TGTGCCAGCAGTGAAGAGACTAGCGGGAGGCAAGAGACCCAGTACTTC CASSEETSGRQETQYF
- - TRBJ2-7 TRBV28 TGTGCCAGCAAAACGCTGGGGGCGGAAAGCTCCTACGAGCAGTACTTC CASKTLGAESSYEQYF
- - TRBJ1-6 TRBV30 TGTGCCTGGAGACGAGTTGGGGCCAATGACCCGAATTCACCCCTCCACTTT CAWRRVGANDPNSPLHF
- - TRBJ1-5 TRBV19 TGTGCCAGTAGTATAGACAGGGCCCGGGACCAGCCCCAGCATTTT CASSIDRARDQPQHF
- once TRBJ2-2 TRBV30 TGTGCCTGGAGTGTGAGACAGGCTACCGGGGAGCTGTTTTTT CAWSVRQATGELFF
TRBD2 many TRBJ2-1 TRBV29-1 TGCAGCGTTGATCCTACGGGGACCGCGGGAGTGGCTAATGAGCAGTTCTTC CSVDPTGTAGVANEQFF
TRBD2 - TRBJ2-1 TRBV6-2/TRBV6-3 TGTGCCAGCAGGCGACCAATTAGCGGGAGCAATGAGCAGTTCTTC CASRRPISGSNEQFF
- many TRBJ2-1 TRBV5-1 TGCGCCAGCAGCTTGGTTCAGGGTGTCAATGAGCAGTTCTTC CASSLVQGVNEQFF
TRBD1 many TRBJ1-1 TRBV29-1 TGCAGCGCCCCGGGACAGGGAATCACTGAAGCTTTCTTT CSAPGQGITEAFF
- many TRBJ2-7 TRBV6-5 TGTGCCAGCAGTTATAAAAGGACAGAGCACTACGAGCAGTACTTC CASSYKRTEHYEQYF
- many TRBJ2-1 TRBV20-1 TGCAGTGCTAGTTCGATTGAGCAGTTCTTC CSASSIEQFF
TRBD2 many TRBJ2-2 TRBV12-3/TRBV12-4 TGTGCCAGCAGGAATGTAGCGGGGGGGCCCGGGGAGCTGTTTTTT CASRNVAGGPGELFF
- few TRBJ2-4 TRBV13 TGTGCCAGTGGACTAGCCAAAAACATTCAGTACTTC CASGLAKNIQYF
- - TRBJ1-3 TRBV6-1 TGTGCCATCAGTCTCCCCTCGGGAAACACCATATATTTT CAISLPSGNTIYF
- many TRBJ1-4 TRBV29-1 TGCAGCGTTGAGCGTCGGGGGACCCCTAATGAAAAACTGTTTTTT CSVERRGTPNEKLFF
- many TRBJ2-6 TRBV15 TGTGCCACCAGCAGAGAGGGGGGGCCCGGGGCCAACGTCCTGACTTTC CATSREGGPGANVLTF
TRBD1 many TRBJ2-4 TRBV12-5 TGTGCTAGCAAGGGACAGGCTGTGGACATTCAGTACTTC CASKGQAVDIQYF
TRBD1 many TRBJ1-1 TRBV5-5 TGTGCCAGCAGGTTGACAGGGAAAGAGGCTGAAGCTTTCTTT CASRLTGKEAEAFF
TRBD2 many TRBJ2-1 TRBV12-3/TRBV12-4 TGTGCCAGCAGTTTACGTCCTAGCGGGAGCAATGAGCAGTTCTTC CASSLRPSGSNEQFF
- many TRBJ2-7 TRBV29-1 TGCAGCGTTGAAGGGACCTCTAAGGGGAATTACGAGCAGTACTTC CSVEGTSKGNYEQYF
- many TRBJ1-5 TRBV6-2/TRBV6-3 TGTGCCAGCAGTTCCGGGGATACCAATCAGCCCCAGCATTTT CASSSGDTNQPQHF
- many TRBJ2-7 TRBV18 TGTGCCAGCTCACCACCTGGCGGAACCTACGAGCAGTACTTC CASSPPGGTYEQYF
- many TRBJ2-3 TRBV20-1 TGCAGTGCTAGCAGACTAGAGTCAACGCAGTATTTT CSASRLESTQYF
TRBD1 many TRBJ2-1 TRBV9 TGTGCCAGCAGCGTAGAACAGGGGGCGCGGAATGAGCAGTTCTTC CASSVEQGARNEQFF
- many TRBJ2-3 TRBV18 TGTGCCAGCTCGTCGACTACGAATACGCAGTATTTT CASSSTTNTQYF
TRBD2 - TRBJ2-5 TRBV27 TGTGCCAGCACCATGGGGCTAGCGGGAAGAGGCCAGTACTTC CASTMGLAGRGQYF
TRBD2 many TRBJ2-3 TRBV19 TGTGCCAGTAGTCCTCTAGCGGGAGGGCCGTCAGATACGCAGTATTTT CASSPLAGGPSDTQYF
- - TRBJ1-1 TRBV5-4 TGTGCCAGCAGTGCAACAGTGGGGACTGAAGCTTTCTTT CASSATVGTEAFF
TRBD2 many TRBJ2-7 TRBV7-9 TGTGCCAGCAGCGCATCTAGCGGGACCCACGAGCAGTACTTC CASSASSGTHEQYF
- - TRBJ2-7 TRBV12-3/TRBV12-4 TGTGCCAGCACGGACAGCGCTTCCTACGAGCAGTACTTC CASTDSASYEQYF
- many TRBJ2-5 TRBV3-1 TGTGCCAGCACCCCACGAGCGGAGGAAGAGACCCAGTACTTC CASTPRAEEETQYF
- many TRBJ2-1 TRBV11-2 TGTGCCAGCGGAGGACAGTTCAGGCAGCAGTTCTTC CASGGQFRQQFF
- - TRBJ2-7 TRBV5-1 TGCGCCAGCAGCTTGGAGCCTGGCAACCACCGATACGAGCAGTACTTC CASSLEPGNHRYEQYF
TRBD2 many TRBJ2-5 TRBV19 TGTGCCAGTAGTACAACTAGCGGGAGGCTCCCGGGGGAGACCCAGTACTTC CASSTTSGRLPGETQYF
- many TRBJ1-1 TRBV12-3/TRBV12-4 TGTGCCAGCAGCTCACACGGGACACTAGGGACTGAAGCTTTCTTT CASSSHGTLGTEAFF
TRBD1 many TRBJ2-2 TRBV12-3/TRBV12-4 TGTGCCAGCACCTCGGGCGACAGGGGAACCGGGGAGCTGTTTTTT CASTSGDRGTGELFF
TRBD1 many TRBJ2-5 TRBV11-1 TGTGCCAGCAGCTTAGTCGGCGGAACAGGGGGTAGTATGGAGGAGACCCAGTACTTC CASSLVGGTGGSMEETQYF
TRBD2 many TRBJ2-2 TRBV20-1 TGCAGTGCTCTGACGACTAGCGGGACCGGGGAGCTGTTTTTT CSALTTSGTGELFF
- - TRBJ1-1 TRBV25-1 TGTGCCAGCCTTCGGGCGGGGATGAACACTGAAGCTTTCTTT CASLRAGMNTEAFF
- many TRBJ2-1 TRBV24-1 TGTGCCACCAGTGATTCGCAGAGGGGTTATGGTTATCGTGAGCAGTTCTTC CATSDSQRGYGYREQFF
- many TRBJ1-3 TRBV29-1 TGCAGCGTTGCCGGACACTCTGGAAACACCATATATTTT CSVAGHSGNTIYF